This T cell receptor beta chain derives from a study of blood T cell repertoires in COVID-19. This clone was detected once. Source study methods: Reference gene primers were amplified, and this amplification served to estimate nucleated cell counts. Measured with immunoSEQ multiplex PCR; TCRdb has only the in-frame clones, and not every one. V and J calls and clone size come straight from that table; D and trimming were deduced from the DNA. The sample shows fewer than 200,000 clones, under 80% of them seen only once. The receptor comes from a man aged 65 to 79 with acute or convalescent COVID-19. Sequenced sample: peripheral blood.

For the CDR3, the DNA is TGTGCCAGCAGTTTAGGGGGGGCCCAGGGTGAAAAACTGTTTTTT. Its protein is CASSLGGAQGEKLFF. V gene TRBV28 combines with J gene TRBJ1-4; D possibly corresponds to TRBD1 (6 bases). The length of the CDR3 is 15 residues. The V gene's germline CDR1 is MDHEN and CDR2 SYDVKM. The germline V and J ends were trimmed by 2 bases and 7 bases, with 14 bases remaining between them.